Here is one T cell receptor (beta chain) with its context. The assay was immunoSEQ multiplex PCR, and TCRdb's table has in-frame clones only and misses some. The repertoire consists of tens of thousands of clones, with about 80% occurring once and the leading ten covering around 0.9%. Germline assignment: CDR1 WNHNN and CDR2 SYGVQD (reference sequence). V lost 4 bases and J lost 0, with 6 bases in between. This CDR3 has 13 residues. The sample belongs to a study of radiotherapy plus CTLA-4 blockade in lung cancer. Study overall: Objective response was observed in over 15% of patients, and disease control in just over 30%.

Ipilimumab CTLA-4 blockade and focal radiation were given to patients with chemo-refractory metastatic non-small-cell lung cancer. The chain recombines TRBV10-1 with TRBJ1-2; D gene ambiguous. This sample comprised peripheral blood, obtained from a patient treated with radiotherapy plus ipilimumab. The origin of this receptor is a human donor with non-small cell lung cancer who had stable disease on radiotherapy plus ipilimumab. The CDR3 spells CASSGQANYGYTF. The CDR3 DNA is TGCGCCAGCAGTGGACAAGCTAACTATGGCTACACCTTC.